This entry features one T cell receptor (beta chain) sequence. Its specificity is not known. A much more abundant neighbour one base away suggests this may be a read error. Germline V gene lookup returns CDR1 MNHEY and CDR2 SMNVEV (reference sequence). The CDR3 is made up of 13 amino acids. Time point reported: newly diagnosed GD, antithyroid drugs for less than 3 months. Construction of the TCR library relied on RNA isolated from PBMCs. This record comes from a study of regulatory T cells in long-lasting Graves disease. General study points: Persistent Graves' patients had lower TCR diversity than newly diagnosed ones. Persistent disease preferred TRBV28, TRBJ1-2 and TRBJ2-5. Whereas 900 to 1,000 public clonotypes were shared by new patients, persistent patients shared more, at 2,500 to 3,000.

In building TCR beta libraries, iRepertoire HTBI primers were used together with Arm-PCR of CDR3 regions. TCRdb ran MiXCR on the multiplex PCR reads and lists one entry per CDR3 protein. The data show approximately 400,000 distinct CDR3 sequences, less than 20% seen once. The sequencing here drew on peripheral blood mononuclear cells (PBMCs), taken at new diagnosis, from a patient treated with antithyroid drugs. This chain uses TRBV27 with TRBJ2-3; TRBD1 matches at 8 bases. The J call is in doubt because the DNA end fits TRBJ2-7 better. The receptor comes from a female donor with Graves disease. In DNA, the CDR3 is TGTGCCAGCAGTTACAGGGGGTTGGGTGAGCAGTACTTC. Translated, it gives CASSYRGLGEQYF.